This T cell receptor beta chain was captured in a study of blood T cells in healthy people across ages (dated by TCRdb to between 2015 and 2017). In the study overall: In model experiments, template switching captured roughly one uniquely barcoded TCR beta cDNA molecule for every two T cells. Age-related changes in TCR beta repertoire diversity were measured in the study by deep sequencing normalized with unique cDNA molecular identifiers. The donors were split into four age groups: young (average around 15 years), middle-aged (about 40), aged (62) and long-lived (under 90). Donors of different ages were randomly distributed across sequencing lanes to avoid experimental bias. For two donors (one aged 18 to 29 and one aged 80 or older), the study analyzed two additional independent replicas of 1 million unique cDNA reads from the same blood draw.

Overall study results and their limits: Since profiling was done on bulk unsorted PBMCs, naive and antigen-experienced compartments could not be conclusively compared. Donor CMV infection status was unknown, potentially confounding age-related changes in expanded clonotypes. Observed TCR beta diversity per million T cells fell roughly linearly with age, and a significant reduction was already apparent by age around 40. Compared with the aged group, the long-lived group had more naive CD4+ T cells, fewer expanded clones and increased TCR diversity, a pattern suggesting age selection. Total diversity estimates from one million sequenced T cells were considered lower bounds and underestimates. A strong correlation was found between observed TCR beta diversity and the percentage of naive T cells measured by flow cytometry.

Only one count was recorded for this clonotype. Its specific antigen is unknown. Base quality data are lacking; no much larger clone is found one base away. One read alone is weak evidence. Deletion took 4 bases off V and 5 bases off J, with a span of 14 bases between the germline ends. CDR1 PRHDT and CDR2 FYEKMQ are derived from the germline V gene (reference sequence). Including cysteine and phenylalanine, the CDR3 has 15 amino acids. The sequence is cut down to CDR3 DNA, 45 bases in frame from base 1. The donors were some 36 Caucasian individuals from Russia, aged about 6 to 95 years, who were systemically healthy. Each donor gave approximately 9.3 milliliters of peripheral blood, collected into EDTA-treated Vacutainer tubes. Ficoll-Paque density-gradient centrifugation was used to isolate PBMCs, with at least 7 million per sample. Trizol reagent was used to extract total RNA from the PBMCs, yielding at least 6 micrograms per sample. For every donor, an aliquot of PBMCs went through flow cytometry to measure the percentages of naive CD45RAhigh/CD27high T cells.

Preparation of the library involved 5' RACE. The data were produced on an Illumina HiSeq 2500. The second PCR ran for about 7 to 11 cycles and used a J-beta primer mix along with a sample-barcoded 5' primer. Each TCR beta cDNA molecule received a unique molecular identifier from a template-switch 5' adaptor carrying 12 random nucleotides. Each sample yielded at least 2.5 million CDR3-containing paired-end reads. The Mint cDNA synthesis kit, primed by a TRBC-specific oligonucleotide, was used to synthesize first-strand cDNA from all RNA. Following uracil-DNA glycosylase treatment, a first 18-cycle PCR with universal primers M1SS and BC2_uni_R was performed on all cDNA. On the study's bioinformatics: For normalization, 1 million high-quality reads, each with a distinct molecular identifier, were randomly selected from each sample. Reads with shared molecular identifiers were discarded instead of being binned into consensus sequences. MiTCR, with a Q25 quality threshold and the strictest error-elimination algorithm, was used for CDR3 identification, clonotype clustering and error correction. A nonparametric unseen species model using Euler transformation provided a lower-bound estimate of total TCR beta diversity. TCRdb handled the public reads itself, with Q25 trimming in fastp and clone calling in MiXCR, and kept productive beta chains. Each entry merges the rows of one CDR3 protein and shows their most common DNA and genes. TCRdb, not the original authors, processed these V and J calls. This sample is represented by around 750,000 distinct CDR3 sequences; around half of them were singletons. Of the sample, around 41% is held by the ten largest clones.

Rearrangement joined TRBV13 to TRBJ2-2; the best D guess is TRBD1, with 6 bases matching. The sample taken for sequencing was blood. The receptor was derived from a man older than 75 in good health. The CDR3 protein: CASSYGTPGTGELFF. DNA sequence: TGTGCCAGCAGCTACGGGACACCGGGGACCGGGGAGCTGTTTTTT.